The 27 T cell receptor beta chains in this list originate from one sample, sequenced in a study of T cells in Graves' hyperthyroidism and ophthalmopathy. The investigators amplified TCR beta CDR3 regions from RNA transcripts. First-round RT-PCR of the TCR CDR3 relied on the HTBI primer set. TCRdb re-analysed the multiplex PCR reads in MiXCR, keeping a single row per CDR3 protein. The sample contains roughly 580,000 distinct CDR3 sequences, approximately 13% of which appear only once. Specimen: blood. These receptors all come from a woman aged 25 to 39 with Graves' hyperthyroidism that later progressed to Graves' ophthalmopathy.

This clonotype has a count of ten or more. This sequence joins TRBV19 and TRBJ1-4; unclear D gene. The CDR3 is 13 amino acids. Germline CDR1 LNHDA, CDR2 SQIVND (reference sequence). Trimming took off 5 bases at V and 5 bases at J, with 9 bases between the two ends. The CDR3 region is CASSPARNEKLFF. The CDR3 region has the DNA TGTGCCAGTAGTCCCGCTCGGAATGAAAAACTGTTTTTT.

This clonotype was recorded many times. This CDR3 reads CAWSPSWGTENTEAFF. In nucleotides, the CDR3 is TGTGCCTGGAGTCCCTCGTGGGGGACAGAGAACACTGAAGCTTTCTTT. The chain combines TRBV30 with TRBJ1-1; TRBD1 agrees at 7 bases. The CDR3 is 16 residues long. From germline, CDR1 is GTSNPN and CDR2 SVGIG (reference sequence). V dropped 2 bases and J dropped 1; count of bases not matched to a gene: 10.

This rearrangement joins TRBV5-5 to TRBJ2-2, with D unresolved. Germline CDR1 and CDR2: SGHKS and YYEKEE (reference sequence). V was shortened by 1 base and J by 0 bases, with 10 bases between the two germline ends. CDR3 length equals 16 residues. The CDR3 bases are TGTGCCAGCAGCTTGTCTGCGTCCGCGAACACCGGGGAGCTGTTTTTT. Translating gives CASSLSASANTGELFF.

This clonotype was seen repeatedly, ten times or more. The chain couples TRBV27 to TRBJ2-7, with TRBD2 matching 13 bases. J was trimmed by 3 bases and V by 3 bases; bases with no gene match: 5. The germline V gene encodes CDR1 MNHEY and CDR2 SMNVEV (reference sequence). This CDR3 is 16 amino acids long. The CDR3 DNA is TGTGCCAGCAGTTTTGGGACTAGCGGGATCGACTACGAGCAGTACTTC. Translated, it gives CASSFGTSGIDYEQYF.

This rearrangement joins TRBV9 to TRBJ2-3, with 8 bases fitting TRBD1. V gave up 2 bases and J gave up 4 bases; unmatched junction bases: 3. The CDR3 consists of 14 residues. Germline CDR1 reads SGDLS; CDR2 reads YYNGEE. Here the CDR3 reads CASSVEQGADTQYF. Written as DNA, the CDR3 is TGTGCCAGCAGCGTCGAACAGGGGGCAGATACGCAGTATTTT.

In this sample, this clonotype turned up many times. The chain links TRBV4-3 to TRBJ2-7, with no clear D. CDR1 LGHNA and CDR2 YSLEER come from the germline V gene. This CDR3 is 15 amino acids long. Trimming removed 1 base from V and 4 bases from J, with 14 bases in between. The CDR3 DNA reads as TGCGCCAGCAGCCAAGGCGCCCTGAAGGGATACGAGCAGTACTTC. Protein: CASSQGALKGYEQYF.

This clonotype was counted at least ten times. The J gene is TRBJ2-5, the V gene TRBV2; D not resolved. CDR1 is SNHLY, CDR2 FYNNEI, per germline. Trimming shortened V by 8 bases and J by 2 bases, and 9 bases separated the two germline ends. This CDR3 is built from 12 residues. This CDR3 is CASAREQETQYF. The CDR3 region has the DNA TGTGCCAGCGCGAGAGAACAAGAGACCCAGTACTTC.

This rearrangement joins TRBV19 to TRBJ1-5; a possible D gene is TRBD1 (5 bases). Germline CDR1 and CDR2: LNHDA and SQIVND (reference sequence). The CDR3 is 13 amino acids. V lost 5 bases and J lost 6, with 11 bases in between. In nucleotides, the CDR3 is TGTGCCAGTAGTGGAAGGGGTAGTCAGCCCCAGCATTTT. The encoded protein is CASSGRGSQPQHF. The full variable domain, its missing parts supplied by reference TRBV19 and TRBJ1-5, is DGGITQSPKYLFRKEGQNVTLSCEQNLNHDAMYWYRQDPGQGLRLIYYSQIVNDFQKGDIAEGYSVSREKKESFPLTVTSAQKNPTAFYLCASSGRGSQPQHFGDGTRLSIL.

This clonotype was counted a few times. A junction end diverges from the germline sequence, so it may reflect a read error. The CDR3 nucleotides read TGTGCCAGCAGTTGGACGGGGGTCAATCAGCCCCGGCATTTT. Protein: CASSWTGVNQPRHF. The rearrangement links TRBV12-3 or TRBV12-4 to TRBJ1-5; perhaps TRBD1 as D (5 bases). The CDR3 runs 14 residues.

This clonotype has ten or more counts. The DNA of the CDR3 is TGTGCCAGTAGTCCGGGACAGCTCTATGGCTACACCTTC. Translated, it gives CASSPGQLYGYTF. The chain is built from TRBV19 and TRBJ1-2; 7 positions agree with TRBD1. Germline trimming cut 5 bases from V and 4 bases from J; bases unmatched to any gene: 4. The CDR3 runs 13 residues. Germline loops: CDR1 LNHDA, CDR2 SQIVND (reference sequence).

The J gene is TRBJ1-4, the V gene TRBV12-3 or TRBV12-4; maybe TRBD1 (6 bases). V lost 7 bases and J lost 8, with 14 bases in between. The CDR3 length is 13 residues. CDR3: CASTLRRGEKLFF. For the CDR3, the DNA is TGTGCCAGCACCCTCCGGAGGGGGGAAAAACTGTTTTTT.

This clonotype has ten or more counts. This rearrangement joins TRBV6-5 to TRBJ1-3, with no clear D. The V gene's germline CDR1 is MNHEY and CDR2 SVGAGI. V gave up 1 base and J gave up 0 bases, with 10 bases separating them. The CDR3 is made up of 16 amino acids. CDR3 protein: CASSYWAFPSGNTIYF. The CDR3 region has the DNA TGTGCCAGCAGTTACTGGGCATTTCCCTCTGGAAACACCATATATTTT.

The chain uses TRBV7-9 and TRBJ2-1; D is perhaps TRBD1 or TRBD2 (5 bases each). Per germline, CDR1 SEHNR and CDR2 FQNEAQ (reference sequence). V lost 4 bases and J lost 4, with 26 bases in between. This CDR3 is 19 amino acids long. The CDR3 nucleotides read TGTGCCAGCAGCTCCGCGGTCTATACCGGGACCAGCAGGTACAATGAGCAGTTCTTC. Amino acids: CASSSAVYTGTSRYNEQFF.

The gene calls are TRBV6-2 or TRBV6-3 and TRBJ2-2; unclear D gene. CDR1 and CDR2 (germline): MNHEY, SVGEGT. CDR3 length equals 11 residues. Between the trimmed V and J ends, which lost 7 bases and 8 bases, there was a span of 8 bases. CDR3 loop: CASTIGGELFF. CDR3 nucleotide sequence: TGTGCCAGCACAATCGGTGGGGAGCTGTTTTTT.

There are many counts of this clonotype. The chain is built from TRBV7-2 and TRBJ1-5; D gene unclear. CDR1 SGHTA and CDR2 FQGNSA come from the germline V gene. The CDR3 has 13 residues. Trimming took 3 bases from V and 7 from J, leaving 10 bases between them. The CDR3 DNA reads TGTGCCAGCAGCTTGACGGATAGGCAGCCCCAGCATTTT. It specifies CASSLTDRQPQHF.

This clonotype was counted ten times or more. The chain recombines TRBV10-3 with TRBJ2-7, with D unresolved. The germline gives CDR1 ENHRY, CDR2 SYGVKD. This CDR3 has 11 residues. Trimming left V 6 bases short and J 5 bases short, with 8 bases between. CDR3: CAIRGADEQYF. The CDR3 nucleotides are TGTGCCATCAGGGGTGCAGACGAGCAGTACTTC.

As concerns this clonotype: One junction end does not reproduce the germline sequence, and a read error may be involved. The chain carries TRBV12-3 or TRBV12-4 and TRBJ1-5, with unresolved D. The length of the CDR3 is 14 residues. For the CDR3, the DNA is TGTGCCAGCGTGACTGCTGGGTCTAATCAGCCCCGGCATTTT. Protein product: CASVTAGSNQPRHF.

The chain has TRBV5-5 and TRBJ2-2, with a weak D call TRBD2 (5 bases). Trimming took 1 base from V and 7 from J, leaving 11 bases between them. CDR1 and CDR2 from the germline V gene are SGHKS and YYEKEE (reference sequence). This CDR3 contains 14 residues. In nucleotides, the CDR3 is TGTGCCAGCAGCTTGTCGAGGGTTGACGGGGAGCTGTTTTTT. Translation: CASSLSRVDGELFF.

This clonotype was seen ten or more times. The chain carries TRBV24-1 and TRBJ2-3; 10 bases fit TRBD1. This CDR3 has 17 residues. V dropped 4 bases and J dropped 5; count of bases not matched to a gene: 11. Looked up from germline, CDR1 is KGHDR and CDR2 is SFDVKD. CDR3 bases: TGTGCCACCAGTGAACCGAGACAGGGGGCGATAATAGATACGCAGTATTTT. Its protein product is CATSEPRQGAIIDTQYF.

This chain joins TRBV2 and TRBJ2-2; 9 bases align to TRBD1. With 7 bases clipped from V and 2 bases from J, the junction kept 8 bases outside the gene matches. Germline V lookup: CDR1 SNHLY, CDR2 FYNNEI. This CDR3 spans 16 amino acids. CDR3 region: CASNIQGASNTGELFF. Written as DNA, the CDR3 is TGTGCCAGCAACATACAGGGGGCGAGCAACACCGGGGAGCTGTTTTTT.

This clonotype was recorded at least ten times. The CDR3: CAISDGTGGADGYTF. The CDR3 region has the DNA TGTGCCATCAGTGACGGGACAGGGGGCGCCGATGGCTACACCTTC. The V and J genes are TRBV10-3 and TRBJ1-2; 12 bases are shared with TRBD1. The CDR3 is 15 amino acids. The trim removed 3 bases at V and 6 bases at J, leaving 5 bases unmatched. Germline CDR1 ENHRY, CDR2 SYGVKD.

In its sample, this clonotype was seen many times. The chain employs TRBV19 and TRBJ2-1; 9 bases match TRBD2. The CDR3 totals 17 residues. With V trimmed by 5 bases and J by 3 bases, 11 bases remained unmatched. CDR1 LNHDA and CDR2 SQIVND come from the germline V gene (reference sequence). The CDR3, as DNA: TGTGCCAGTAGTGTCGAAGGAAAGACTAGCGGCTACAATGAGCAGTTCTTC. It specifies CASSVEGKTSGYNEQFF. Combining the CDR3 with reference TRBV19 and TRBJ2-1 gives the whole variable domain DGGITQSPKYLFRKEGQNVTLSCEQNLNHDAMYWYRQDPGQGLRLIYYSQIVNDFQKGDIAEGYSVSREKKESFPLTVTSAQKNPTAFYLCASSVEGKTSGYNEQFFGPGTRLTVL.

At least ten counts were recorded for this clonotype. This sequence joins TRBV14 and TRBJ1-2; 7 nucleotides align to TRBD1. V lost 3 bases to trimming and J lost 5 bases; unmatched junction nucleotides: 6. The CDR3 is 14 amino acids. Germline V gives CDR1 SGHDN, CDR2 FVKESK. The CDR3 DNA reads TGTGCCAGCAGCCAGCAAGACAGGGTTTATGGCTACACCTTC. This encodes CASSQQDRVYGYTF. Filled out from reference TRBV14 and TRBJ1-2, the complete variable domain reads EAGVTQFPSHSVIEKGQTVTLRCDPISGHDNLYWYRRVMGKEIKFLLHFVKESKQDESGMPNNRFLAERTGGTYSTLKVQPAELEDSGVYFCASSQQDRVYGYTFGSGTRLTVV.

This clonotype has at least ten counts. The chain has TRBV29-1 and TRBJ1-2; possible D gene TRBD1, 6 bases. This CDR3 region has 13 residues. Trimming took 7 bases from V and 3 from J, leaving 15 bases between them. Germline lookup yields CDR1 SQVTM and CDR2 ANQGSEA. The CDR3 nucleotides are TGCAGCGCTCAAAGGGGGGCGGACTATGGCTACACCTTC. As protein: CSAQRGADYGYTF.

Ten or more counts support this clonotype. The chain joins TRBV7-2 to TRBJ1-2; weak D call: TRBD1 (5 bases). From germline, CDR1 is SGHTA and CDR2 FQGNSA. The ends were cut back, 3 bases at V and 2 bases at J, with 10 bases in the middle. CDR3 size: 14 residues. The chain's CDR3 is CASSFQGINYGYTF. CDR3 DNA sequence: TGTGCCAGCAGCTTTCAGGGAATCAACTATGGCTACACCTTC. Variable domain in full (rest from reference TRBV7-2 and TRBJ1-2): GAGVSQSPSNKVTEKGKDVELRCDPISGHTALYWYRQSLGQGLEFLIYFQGNSAPDKSGLPSDRFSAERTGGSVSTLTIQRTQQEDSAVYLCASSFQGINYGYTFGSGTRLTVV.

At least ten counts were recorded for this clonotype. The genes are TRBV6-1 and TRBJ2-5; maybe TRBD2 (6 bases). Per germline, CDR1 MNHNS and CDR2 SASEGT. There are 12 residues in the CDR3. Trimming shortened V by 11 bases and J by 5 bases, and 15 bases separated the two germline ends. CDR3 DNA sequence: TGTGCCGCGCGACCTAGCGTCGAGACCCAGTACTTC. Translated: CAARPSVETQYF.

Many counts were recorded for this clonotype. The V and J genes are TRBV12-3 or TRBV12-4 and TRBJ2-7; D call uncertain. The V and J ends lost 5 bases and 1 base respectively, with 9 bases between them. The length of the CDR3 is 13 residues. CDR3 sequence reads: CASSSPGSYEQYF. DNA for the CDR3: TGTGCCAGCAGTAGTCCAGGATCCTACGAGCAGTACTTC.